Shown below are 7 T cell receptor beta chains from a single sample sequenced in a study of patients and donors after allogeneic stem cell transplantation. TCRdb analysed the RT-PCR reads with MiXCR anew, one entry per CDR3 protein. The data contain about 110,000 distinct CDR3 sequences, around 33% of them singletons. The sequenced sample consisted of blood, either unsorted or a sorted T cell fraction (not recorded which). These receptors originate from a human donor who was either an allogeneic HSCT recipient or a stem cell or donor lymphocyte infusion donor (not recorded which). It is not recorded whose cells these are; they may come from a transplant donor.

The CDR3 spells CSANRGGKNEQFF. In nucleotides, the CDR3 is TGCAGTGCTAACAGAGGGGGCAAGAATGAGCAGTTCTTC. This chain joins TRBV20-1 and TRBJ2-1; 7 bases line up with TRBD1. The CDR3 totals 13 residues. V gave up 4 bases and J gave up 7 bases; unmatched junction bases: 7. In germline, CDR1 is DFQATT, CDR2 SNEGSKA (reference sequence).

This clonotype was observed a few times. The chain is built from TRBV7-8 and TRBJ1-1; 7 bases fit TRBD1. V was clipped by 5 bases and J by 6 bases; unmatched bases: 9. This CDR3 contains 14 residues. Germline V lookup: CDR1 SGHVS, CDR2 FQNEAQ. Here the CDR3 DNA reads TGTGCCAGCAGCCCAGGACAGGCGTCCTCTGAAGCTTTCTTT. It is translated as CASSPGQASSEAFF.

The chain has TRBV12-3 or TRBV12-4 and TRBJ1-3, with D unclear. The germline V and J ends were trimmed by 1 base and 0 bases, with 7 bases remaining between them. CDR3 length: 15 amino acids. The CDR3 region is CASSLDGSSGNTIYF. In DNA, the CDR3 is TGTGCCAGCAGTTTAGACGGGAGCTCTGGAAACACCATATATTTT.

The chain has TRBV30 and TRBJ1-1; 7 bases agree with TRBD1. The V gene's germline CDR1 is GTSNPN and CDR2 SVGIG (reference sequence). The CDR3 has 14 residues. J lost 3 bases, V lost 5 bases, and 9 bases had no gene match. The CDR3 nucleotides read TGTGCCTGGTCGCCAGGGGGAAAAGACACTGAAGCTTTCTTT. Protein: CAWSPGGKDTEAFF.

CDR3: CASSLGPEGNEGEKLFF. The DNA of the CDR3 is TGCGCCAGCAGCTTGGGGCCAGAGGGGAACGAGGGTGAAAAACTGTTTTTT. The rearrangement uses TRBV5-1 and TRBJ1-4; TRBD1 might be the D (5 bases). CDR3 length: 17 residues. V lost 0 bases and J lost 7, with 19 bases in between. The V gene's germline CDR1 is SGHRS and CDR2 YFSETQ.

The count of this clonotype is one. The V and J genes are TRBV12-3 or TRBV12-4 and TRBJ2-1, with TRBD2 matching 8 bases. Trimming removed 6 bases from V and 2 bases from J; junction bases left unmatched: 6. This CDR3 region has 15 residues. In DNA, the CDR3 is TGTGCCAGCAGCATTAATAGCGGGGCCTACAATGAGCAGTTCTTC. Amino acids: CASSINSGAYNEQFF.

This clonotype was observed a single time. The chain's CDR3 is CASTSGQGKSGANVLTF. The CDR3 region has the DNA TGTGCCAGCACTTCAGGACAGGGAAAATCTGGGGCCAACGTCCTGACTTTC. J is TRBJ2-6 and V is TRBV12-3 or TRBV12-4, with TRBD1 matching 8 bases. The CDR3 totals 17 residues. The junction had 9 bases not matched to a gene; V was cut back by 7 bases and J by 1 base.